This T cell receptor (beta chain) comes out of a study of cytomegalovirus exposure and HLA in healthy donors. Profiling relied on immunoSEQ multiplex PCR, and the TCRdb table lists in-frame clones only, not all of them. Among 250,000 to 400,000 clones listed, roughly 87% were seen once. The germline V gene has CDR1 LNHDA and CDR2 SQIVND (reference sequence). CDR3 length: 13 residues. The ends were cut back, 5 bases at V and 5 bases at J, with 7 bases in the middle. This clone occurred a few times. Its target is not known. Study outcomes and limitations: The study listed 164 cytomegalovirus-associated TCR beta chains.

Sequencing was carried out using PBMCs. V gene TRBV19 combines with J gene TRBJ1-6; the D gene is possibly TRBD1 (6 bases). The clonotype originates from a young man in good health and CMV-seronegative. In nucleotides, the CDR3 is TGTGCCAGTAGTTGGACAGATAATTCACCCCTCCACTTT. Residues: CASSWTDNSPLHF.